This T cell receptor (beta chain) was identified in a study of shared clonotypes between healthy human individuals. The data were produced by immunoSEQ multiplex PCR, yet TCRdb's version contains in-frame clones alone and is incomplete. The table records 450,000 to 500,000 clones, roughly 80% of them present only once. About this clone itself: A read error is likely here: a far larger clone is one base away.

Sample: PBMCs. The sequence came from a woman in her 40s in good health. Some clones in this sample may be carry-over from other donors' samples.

The CDR3 region is CASSRTDRGLVGCTF. CDR3 nucleotide sequence: TGCGCCAGCAGCAGGACGGACAGGGGGCTAGTGGGCTGCACCTTC. This chain joins TRBV5-1 and TRBJ1-2; 11 positions match TRBD1. Looked up from germline, CDR1 is SGHRS and CDR2 is YFSETQ. CDR3 length: 15 amino acids.